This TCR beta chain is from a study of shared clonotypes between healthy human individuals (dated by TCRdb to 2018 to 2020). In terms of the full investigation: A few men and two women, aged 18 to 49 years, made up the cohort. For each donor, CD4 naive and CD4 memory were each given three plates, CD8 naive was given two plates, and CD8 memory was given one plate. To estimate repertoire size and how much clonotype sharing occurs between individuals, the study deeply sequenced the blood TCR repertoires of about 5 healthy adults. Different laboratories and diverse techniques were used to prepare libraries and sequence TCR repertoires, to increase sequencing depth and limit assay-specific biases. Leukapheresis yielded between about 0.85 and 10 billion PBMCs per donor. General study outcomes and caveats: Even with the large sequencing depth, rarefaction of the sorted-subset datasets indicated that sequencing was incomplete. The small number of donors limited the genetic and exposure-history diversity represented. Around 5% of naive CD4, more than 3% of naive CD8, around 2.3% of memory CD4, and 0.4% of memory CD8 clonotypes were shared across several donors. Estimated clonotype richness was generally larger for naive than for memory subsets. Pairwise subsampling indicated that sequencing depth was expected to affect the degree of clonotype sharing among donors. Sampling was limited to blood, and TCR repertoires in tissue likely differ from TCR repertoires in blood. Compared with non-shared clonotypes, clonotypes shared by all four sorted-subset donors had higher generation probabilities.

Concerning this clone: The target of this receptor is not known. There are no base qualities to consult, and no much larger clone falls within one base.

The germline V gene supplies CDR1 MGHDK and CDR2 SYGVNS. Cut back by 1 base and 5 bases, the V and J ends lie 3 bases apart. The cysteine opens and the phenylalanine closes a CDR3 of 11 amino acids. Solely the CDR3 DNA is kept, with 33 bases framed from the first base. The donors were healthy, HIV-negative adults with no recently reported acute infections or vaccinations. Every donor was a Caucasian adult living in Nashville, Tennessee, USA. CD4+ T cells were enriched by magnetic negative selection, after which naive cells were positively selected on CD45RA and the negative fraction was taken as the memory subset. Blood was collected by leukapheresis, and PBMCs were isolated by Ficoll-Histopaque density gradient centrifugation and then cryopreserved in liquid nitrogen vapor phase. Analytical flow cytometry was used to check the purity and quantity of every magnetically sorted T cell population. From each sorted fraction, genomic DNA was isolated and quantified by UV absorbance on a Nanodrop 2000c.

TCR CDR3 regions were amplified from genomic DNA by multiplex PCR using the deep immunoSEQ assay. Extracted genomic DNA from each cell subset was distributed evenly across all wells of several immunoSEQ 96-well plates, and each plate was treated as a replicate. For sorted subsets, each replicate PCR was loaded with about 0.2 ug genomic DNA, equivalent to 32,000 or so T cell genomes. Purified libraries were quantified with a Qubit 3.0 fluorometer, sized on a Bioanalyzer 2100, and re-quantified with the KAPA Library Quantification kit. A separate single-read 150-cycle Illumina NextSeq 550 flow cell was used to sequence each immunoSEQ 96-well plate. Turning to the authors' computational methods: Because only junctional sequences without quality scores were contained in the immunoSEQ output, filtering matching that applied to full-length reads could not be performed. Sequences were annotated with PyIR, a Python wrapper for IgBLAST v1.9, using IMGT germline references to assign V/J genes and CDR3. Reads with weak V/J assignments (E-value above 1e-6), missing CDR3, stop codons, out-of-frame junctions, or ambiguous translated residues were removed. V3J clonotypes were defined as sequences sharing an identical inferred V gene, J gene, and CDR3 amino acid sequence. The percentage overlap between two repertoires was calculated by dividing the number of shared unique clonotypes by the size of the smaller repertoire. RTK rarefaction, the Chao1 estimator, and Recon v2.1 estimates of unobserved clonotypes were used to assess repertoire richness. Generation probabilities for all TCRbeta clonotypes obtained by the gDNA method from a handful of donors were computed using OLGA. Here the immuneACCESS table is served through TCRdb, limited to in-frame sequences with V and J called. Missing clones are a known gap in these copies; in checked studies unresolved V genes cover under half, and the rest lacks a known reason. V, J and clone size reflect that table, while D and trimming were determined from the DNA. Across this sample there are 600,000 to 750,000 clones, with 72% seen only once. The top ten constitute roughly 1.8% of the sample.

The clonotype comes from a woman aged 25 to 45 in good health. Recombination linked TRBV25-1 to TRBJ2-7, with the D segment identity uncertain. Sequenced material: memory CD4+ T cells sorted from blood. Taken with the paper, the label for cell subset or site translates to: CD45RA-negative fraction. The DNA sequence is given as TGTGCCAGCAGTGAATTAGACGAGCAGTACTTC. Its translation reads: CASSELDEQYF.